These 21 T cell receptor beta chains originate from one sample sequenced in a study of CD8 T cells in ankylosing spondylitis. MiXCR, run by TCRdb on the 5' RACE reads, gives a single entry per CDR3 protein. Counted here are 200,000 to 300,000 distinct CDR3 sequences, 8.6% occurring once; the ten biggest clones make up about 6.5%. Specimen: blood, either unsorted or a sorted T cell fraction (not recorded which). All receptors come from a male donor with ankylosing spondylitis or in good health (not recorded which).

This clonotype has a count of ten or more. The chain links TRBV5-1 to TRBJ1-1; a weak D match, TRBD1 (5 bases). The CDR3 spans 11 residues. Trimming shortened V by 2 bases and J by 8 bases, and 7 bases separated the two germline ends. The germline gives CDR1 SGHRS, CDR2 YFSETQ. The CDR3 reads CASSFRGEAFF. The CDR3 nucleotides are TGCGCCAGCAGCTTTAGGGGAGAAGCTTTCTTT.

This clonotype has a count of ten or more. V usage is TRBV5-1 and J usage is TRBJ1-3; 7 bases line up with TRBD1. V dropped 5 bases and J dropped 0; count of bases not matched to a gene: 8. The CDR3 extends over 16 amino acids. Germline CDR1 reads SGHRS; CDR2 reads YFSETQ. The CDR3 protein is CASSPMGQISGNTIYF. The DNA of the CDR3 is TGCGCCAGCAGTCCTATGGGACAGATCTCTGGAAACACCATATATTTT.

There are a few counts of this clonotype. The rearrangement joins TRBV9 to TRBJ1-1; D may be TRBD1 (6 bases). V dropped 3 bases and J dropped 3 bases, with 9 bases sitting between them. The CDR3 covers 13 residues. CDR1 SGDLS and CDR2 YYNGEE come from the germline V gene. CDR3 in amino acids: CASSEQGDTEAFF. CDR3 nucleotides: TGTGCCAGCAGCGAACAGGGTGACACTGAAGCTTTCTTT. Full variable domain (outside the CDR3, taken from reference TRBV9 and TRBJ1-1): DSGVTQTPKHLITATGQRVTLRCSPRSGDLSVYWYQQSLDQGLQFLIQYYNGEERAKGNILERFSAQQFPDLHSELNLSSLELGDSALYFCASSEQGDTEAFFGQGTRLTVV.

Of note for this clonotype: A read error may explain this, as a much larger clone is one base away. The chain couples TRBV6-6 to TRBJ1-2, with no clear D. Trimming removed 5 bases from V and 8 bases from J, with 6 bases in between. This CDR3 is built from 10 residues. The germline V gene encodes CDR1 MNHNY and CDR2 SVGAGI (reference sequence). CDR3 DNA: TGTGCCAGCAGTAGTCCCGGCTACACCTTC. The encoded protein is CASSSPGYTF.

Ten or more counts support this clonotype. The chain combines TRBV15 with TRBJ2-1, with D hard to call. Germline V gene lookup returns CDR1 LNHNV and CDR2 YYDKDF (reference sequence). This CDR3 contains 13 residues. V gave up 0 bases and J gave up 6 bases, with 6 bases separating them. CDR3 coding DNA: TGTGCCACCAGCAGAGATGACCTCAATGAGCAGTTCTTC. Its translation is CATSRDDLNEQFF.

The chain couples TRBV3-1 to TRBJ2-7; TRBD1 matches at 7 bases. Germline assignment: CDR1 LGHDT and CDR2 YNNKEL (reference sequence). Trimming cost V 2 bases and J 0 bases; bases outside gene matches: 10. The CDR3 is made up of 17 amino acids. The CDR3 sequence: CASSQQAGRGSSYEQYF. The CDR3 DNA is TGTGCCAGCAGCCAACAGGCGGGCAGGGGGTCCTCCTACGAGCAGTACTTC.

V usage is TRBV14 and J usage is TRBJ2-3, with 9 bases fitting TRBD2. V lost 4 bases, J lost 3 bases, and 8 bases stayed unmatched. In germline, CDR1 is SGHDN, CDR2 FVKESK. There are 16 residues in the CDR3. CDR3 loop: CASSPYLSGRTDTQYF. CDR3 coding DNA: TGTGCCAGCAGCCCCTATCTCAGCGGGAGGACAGATACGCAGTATTTT. The variable domain in full, with the rest retrieved from reference TRBV14 and TRBJ2-3, is EAGVTQFPSHSVIEKGQTVTLRCDPISGHDNLYWYRRVMGKEIKFLLHFVKESKQDESGMPNNRFLAERTGGTYSTLKVQPAELEDSGVYFCASSPYLSGRTDTQYFGPGTRLTVL.

This clonotype showed up many times. The gene calls are TRBV7-2 and TRBJ2-7; TRBD1 aligns across 8 bases. CDR1 and CDR2 (germline): SGHTA, FQGNSA. The CDR3 is 14 amino acids. V dropped 5 bases and J dropped 3; count of bases not matched to a gene: 6. CDR3 nucleotides: TGTGCCAGCAGCCTTGGACAGGGATTCTACGAGCAGTACTTC. This translates into CASSLGQGFYEQYF.

This clonotype occurred many times. V and J are TRBV27 and TRBJ1-2; 7 nucleotides agree with TRBD1. The CDR3 is made up of 15 amino acids. Looked up from germline, CDR1 is MNHEY and CDR2 is SMNVEV (reference sequence). Unmatched junction bases numbered 12, after V lost 4 bases and J lost 7 bases. DNA for the CDR3: TGTGCCAGCAGTTCATCCGGGACAGCCAGTGTTGGCTACACCTTC. Encoded protein: CASSSSGTASVGYTF.

This clonotype occurred many times. This chain joins TRBV29-1 and TRBJ2-7, with 9 bases aligning to TRBD1. CDR3 length: 14 amino acids. The junction had 9 bases not matched to a gene; V was cut back by 5 bases and J by 4 bases. The germline gives CDR1 SQVTM, CDR2 ANQGSEA. CDR3 residues: CSVTGTGIQYEQYF. In DNA, the CDR3 is TGCAGCGTTACCGGGACAGGGATTCAGTACGAGCAGTACTTC.

This clonotype was counted many times. The chain is built from TRBV5-1 and TRBJ1-3; D ambiguous. Germline V lookup: CDR1 SGHRS, CDR2 YFSETQ. CDR3 length: 14 amino acids. The ends were cut back, 2 bases at V and 4 bases at J, with 10 bases in the middle. CDR3 sequence (DNA): TGCGCCAGCAGCTTAGCTCCGGGAGGAAACACCATATATTTT. It codes for CASSLAPGGNTIYF.

In its sample, this clonotype was seen many times. V is TRBV5-1 and J is TRBJ2-3, with 8 bases lining up with TRBD1. Germline lookup yields CDR1 SGHRS and CDR2 YFSETQ. This CDR3 comprises 15 residues. The V segment lost 4 bases and the J segment 4 bases; nucleotides outside the gene matches: 8. The CDR3 reads CASSPRPGGSDTQYF. CDR3 nucleotide sequence: TGCGCCAGCAGCCCTCGGCCAGGGGGCTCAGATACGCAGTATTTT.

In this sample, this clonotype turned up a few times. The chain combines TRBV7-6 with TRBJ2-7; TRBD1 aligns across 8 bases. V lost 5 bases and J lost 1; bases outside the gene matches: 19. CDR3 size: 19 residues. Germline CDR1 SGHVS, CDR2 FNYEAQ. As DNA, the CDR3 is TGTGCCAGCAGCACGATTAGCGGCACCTTCAGGGGGCCATCCTACGAGCAGTACTTC. Translation gives CASSTISGTFRGPSYEQYF.

The chain uses TRBV3-1 and TRBJ1-6; a weak D match, TRBD1 (5 bases). Per germline, CDR1 LGHDT and CDR2 YNNKEL (reference sequence). V lost 3 bases and J lost 9, with 9 bases in between. The CDR3 runs 13 residues. The CDR3: CASSQTRGSPLHF. CDR3 bases: TGTGCCAGCAGCCAGACAAGGGGTTCACCCCTCCACTTT.

Ten or more counts support this clonotype. The CDR3: CASSATWGETQYF. The CDR3 coding sequence is TGTGCCAGCAGCGCGACCTGGGGAGAGACCCAGTACTTC. The rearrangement joins TRBV7-6 to TRBJ2-5; D call uncertain. V was cut by 5 bases and J by 4 bases, with 11 bases left in between. The CDR3 is 13 amino acids. Germline V gene lookup returns CDR1 SGHVS and CDR2 FNYEAQ. Combining the CDR3 with reference TRBV7-6 and TRBJ2-5 gives the whole variable domain GAGVSQSPRYKVTKRGQDVALRCDPISGHVSLYWYRQALGQGPEFLTYFNYEAQQDKSGLPNDRFSAERPEGSISTLTIQRTEQRDSAMYRCASSATWGETQYFGPGTRLLVL.

The chain combines TRBV7-3 with TRBJ1-1; D is unresolved. V was trimmed by 1 base and J by 8 bases, leaving 11 bases between them. This CDR3 is 13 amino acids long. CDR1 is SGHTA, CDR2 FQGTGA, per germline. The CDR3 DNA sequence: TGTGCCAGCAGCTTAATAGCGGGAGCCGAAGCTTTCTTT. Translation: CASSLIAGAEAFF.

This clonotype was counted at least ten times. One end of the junction varies from germline; a read error may be responsible. V usage is TRBV7-2 and J usage is TRBJ1-1; D gene uncertain. The CDR3 totals 15 residues. CDR1 and CDR2 from the germline V gene are SGHTA and FQGNSA. CDR3 nucleotide sequence: TGTGCCAGCAGCTTAGCATCAGGCATGAACACTGAAGCCTTCTTT. Translated: CASSLASGMNTEAFF.

This clonotype was recorded many times. The V call is TRBV20-1, the J call TRBJ2-3; TRBD2 matches at 8 bases. The CDR3 contains 15 residues. CDR1 is DFQATT and CDR2 is SNEGSKA in the germline V gene (reference sequence). Germline trimming cut 0 bases from V and 3 bases from J; bases unmatched to any gene: 5. The CDR3 sequence: CSARDLRGDTDTQYF. The CDR3 coding sequence is TGCAGTGCTAGAGATCTGCGGGGGGATACAGATACGCAGTATTTT.

The sample holds many counts of this clonotype. The V call is TRBV5-1, the J call TRBJ1-5; the match to TRBD1 covers 9 bases. Trimming cost V 4 bases and J 4 bases; bases outside gene matches: 3. Germline CDR1 and CDR2: SGHRS and YFSETQ. The CDR3 consists of 14 residues. In nucleotides, the CDR3 is TGCGCCAGCAGCGAGACAGGGGGGAATCAGCCCCAGCATTTT. Its translation is CASSETGGNQPQHF.

This clonotype was counted between two and nine times. The chain uses TRBV7-2 and TRBJ2-2; D remains ambiguous. The germline CDR1 and CDR2 sequences are SGHTA and FQGNSA. V lost 5 bases and J lost 6, with 7 bases in between. The CDR3 has 12 residues. CDR3 in DNA: TGTGCCAGCAGCCCGACTGCCGGGGAGCTGTTTTTT. As protein: CASSPTAGELFF.

A few counts support this clonotype. The V call is TRBV7-2, the J call TRBJ1-3; TRBD1 matches at 8 bases. CDR3 length: 16 amino acids. The V segment lost 5 bases and the J segment 0 bases; nucleotides outside the gene matches: 6. CDR1 and CDR2 (germline): SGHTA, FQGNSA. CDR3 nucleotide sequence: TGTGCCAGCAGCACCCGGACAGGGTACTCTGGAAACACCATATATTTT. Translating it yields CASSTRTGYSGNTIYF.